The next 16 T cell receptor beta chains were all read from a single sample in a study of T cells in lung cancer brain metastases. Method: immunoSEQ multiplex PCR; TCRdb's copy keeps in-frame clones and lacks some. Among 5,000 or so clones listed, 85% to 90% were seen once. The sequenced material came from tumor tissue from a brain metastasis. Receptors were obtained from a woman aged 50 to 65 with non-small cell lung cancer that had spread to the brain.

This clone was observed a few times. The chain combines TRBV27 with TRBJ2-7; 8 bases fit TRBD1. Germline V gene lookup returns CDR1 MNHEY and CDR2 SMNVEV (reference sequence). The CDR3 contains 14 residues. After removal of 6 bases from V and 5 bases from J, the junction contained 9 bases not matched to a gene. CDR3 amino acids: CASSSLTGDHEQYF. Written as DNA, the CDR3 is TGTGCCAGCAGCTCGCTGACAGGGGACCACGAGCAGTACTTC.

J is TRBJ1-1 and V is TRBV7-2; D is unresolved. Germline loops: CDR1 SGHTA, CDR2 FQGNSA. CDR3 length: 13 residues. V lost 5 bases to trimming and J lost 5 bases, with 12 bases between them. CDR3 sequence: CASSTSPRTEAFF. The CDR3 region has the DNA TGTGCCAGCAGCACGAGTCCGAGGACTGAAGCTTTCTTT.

This clone has more than one count but fewer than ten. The V and J genes are TRBV27 and TRBJ2-1; 9 bases agree with TRBD1. Germline CDR1 is MNHEY and CDR2 is SMNVEV (reference sequence). This CDR3 spans 15 amino acids. The V gene end was trimmed by 7 bases and the J gene end by 4 bases; junction bases not matched to a gene: 8. CDR3 protein: CASTIGTGIYNEQFF. CDR3 nucleotides: TGTGCCAGCACCATAGGGACAGGGATATACAATGAGCAGTTCTTC.

The chain joins TRBV27 to TRBJ2-1, with D perhaps TRBD1 or TRBD2 (6 bases each). The CDR3 has 15 amino acids. CDR1 and CDR2 from the germline V gene are MNHEY and SMNVEV (reference sequence). V dropped 2 bases and J dropped 4 bases, with 12 bases sitting between them. The CDR3 bases are TGTGCCAGCAGTTTAAAACAGGGACTGTACAATGAGCAGTTCTTC. Its translation is CASSLKQGLYNEQFF.

The chain couples TRBV28 to TRBJ1-1, with D uncertain. This CDR3 region has 13 residues. V gave up 3 bases and J gave up 5 bases, with 10 bases separating them. Germline V CDR1 and CDR2: MDHEN, SYDVKM. The CDR3 protein is CASSLKEGTEAFF. For the CDR3, the DNA is TGTGCCAGCAGTTTGAAGGAAGGGACTGAAGCTTTCTTT.

The chain couples TRBV9 to TRBJ1-3; TRBD1 is a possible D gene (5 bases). V lost 3 bases, J lost 3 bases, and 10 bases lay in between. Germline V CDR1 and CDR2: SGDLS, YYNGEE. CDR3 size: 14 residues. The CDR3 loop is CASSAGGFGNTIYF. The CDR3 DNA reads as TGTGCCAGCAGCGCGGGGGGGTTTGGAAACACCATATATTTT.

This clone was detected a few times. This chain joins TRBV28 and TRBJ2-7; D call uncertain. V lost 7 bases to trimming and J lost 3 bases, with 10 bases between them. CDR1 and CDR2 from the germline V gene are MDHEN and SYDVKM. CDR3 length equals 12 residues. CDR3 DNA: TGTGCCAGCAACGAAGGCGGCTACGAGCAGTACTTC. Translating gives CASNEGGYEQYF.

The V call is TRBV11-2, the J call TRBJ2-7, with 9 positions matching TRBD1. The CDR3 runs 14 residues. The germline CDR1 and CDR2 sequences are SGHAT and FQNNGV. V lost 4 bases to trimming and J lost 2 bases; unmatched junction nucleotides: 3. The CDR3 DNA reads TGTGCCAGCAGCTCCGGGACAGGGACCTACGAGCAGTACTTC. Protein sequence: CASSSGTGTYEQYF. Variable domain in full (rest from reference TRBV11-2 and TRBJ2-7): EAGVAQSPRYKIIEKRQSVAFWCNPISGHATLYWYQQILGQGPKLLIQFQNNGVVDDSQLPKDRFSAERLKGVDSTLKIQPAKLEDSAVYLCASSSGTGTYEQYFGPGTRLTVT.

The chain joins TRBV29-1 to TRBJ2-5; TRBD2 is a possible D gene (6 bases). The CDR3 spans 9 residues. CDR1 and CDR2 from the germline V gene are SQVTM and ANQGSEA. V was cut by 4 bases and J by 11 bases, with 8 bases left in between. The CDR3 region is CSVGREQYF. CDR3 nucleotides: TGCAGCGTTGGGAGGGAGCAGTACTTC.

The V and J genes are TRBV7-8 and TRBJ2-7; D uncertain. V dropped 1 base and J dropped 3 bases, with 7 bases sitting between them. Looked up from germline, CDR1 is SGHVS and CDR2 is FQNEAQ. The CDR3 sequence is 13 residues long. The CDR3 loop reads CASSLEEYYEQYF. The CDR3 nucleotides read TGTGCCAGCAGCTTAGAGGAATACTACGAGCAGTACTTC. The whole variable domain, filled in from reference TRBV7-8 and TRBJ2-7, reads GAGVSQSPRYKVAKRGQDVALRCDPISGHVSLFWYQQALGQGPEFLTYFQNEAQLDKSGLPSDRFFAERPEGSVSTLKIQRTQQEDSAVYLCASSLEEYYEQYFGPGTRLTVT.

V usage is TRBV7-2 and J usage is TRBJ2-2, with 7 bases matching TRBD2. The length of the CDR3 is 15 residues. The J segment lost 5 bases and the V segment lost 4 bases, leaving 7 bases of the junction unmatched. Germline V gene lookup returns CDR1 SGHTA and CDR2 FQGNSA. CDR3 amino acids: CASSSREEGTGELFF. CDR3 in DNA: TGTGCCAGCAGCTCTCGGGAGGAGGGGACCGGGGAGCTGTTTTTT.

The chain employs TRBV7-2 and TRBJ2-5; D is unclear. V lost 5 bases to trimming and J lost 3 bases, with 7 bases between them. CDR1 and CDR2 from the germline V gene are SGHTA and FQGNSA. The CDR3 totals 12 residues. CDR3 region: CASSHTKETQYF. CDR3 nucleotide sequence: TGTGCCAGCAGCCACACCAAAGAGACCCAGTACTTC.

This clone has more than one count but fewer than ten. The V gene is TRBV6-6, the J gene TRBJ2-1; TRBD2 matches at 13 bases. With V trimmed by 7 bases and J by 8 bases, 8 bases remained unmatched. This CDR3 is built from 15 residues. Germline V gene data show CDR1 as MNHNY and CDR2 as SVGAGI (reference sequence). The chain's CDR3 is CASTLGTSGTDEQFF. The CDR3 bases are TGTGCCAGCACCTTAGGGACTAGCGGGACGGATGAGCAGTTCTTC.

The chain couples TRBV28 to TRBJ1-4; TRBD1 matches 7 bases. The V gene end was trimmed by 6 bases and the J gene end by 0 bases; junction bases not matched to a gene: 4. There are 15 residues in the CDR3. Germline CDR1 reads MDHEN; CDR2 reads SYDVKM. CDR3 in amino acids: CASRGDSATNEKLFF. Here the CDR3 DNA reads TGTGCCAGCAGGGGGGACAGCGCAACTAATGAAAAACTGTTTTTT.

The chain recombines TRBV5-1 with TRBJ1-2; unclear D gene. Per the germline V gene, CDR1 is SGHRS and CDR2 is YFSETQ. Trimming removed 0 bases from V and 8 bases from J, with 11 bases in between. The CDR3 extends over 13 amino acids. The CDR3 DNA reads as TGCGCCAGCAGCTTGGGGGCAGGTAACGGCTACACCTTC. Translated: CASSLGAGNGYTF.

The chain combines TRBV11-3 with TRBJ2-3, with D maybe TRBD2 (5 bases). Trimming left V 0 bases short and J 0 bases short, with 10 bases between. This CDR3 is built from 16 residues. The germline V gene has CDR1 SGHNT and CDR2 YENEEA. CDR3 protein: CASSLDGSASTDTQYF. In DNA, the CDR3 is TGTGCCAGCAGCTTAGATGGTAGCGCAAGCACAGATACGCAGTATTTT.